This entry lists 19 T cell receptor beta chains sequenced from one sample in a study of identifying expanded T cells in peripheral blood. Measured with immunoSEQ multiplex PCR; TCRdb has only the in-frame clones, and not every one. The sample lists tens of thousands of clones, about 87% occurring once. The sequencing sample was made of blood. The receptors here all came from a person aged 18 to 70 in good health.

This clone occurred once. V and J are TRBV4-3 and TRBJ2-3, with a tentative D call TRBD1 (5 bases). Per the germline V gene, CDR1 is LGHNA and CDR2 is YSLEER. V was clipped by 1 base and J by 0 bases, with 8 bases between them. CDR3 length: 15 residues. The CDR3 bases are TGCGCCAGCAGCCAAGTGGCAGGGAGCACAGATACGCAGTATTTT. Its protein product is CASSQVAGSTDTQYF.

V gene TRBV6-1 combines with J gene TRBJ2-7, with D possibly TRBD1 on 6 matching bases. Trimming left V 0 bases short and J 0 bases short, with 9 bases between. The CDR3 is made up of 15 amino acids. Germline V gene sequence: CDR1 MNHNS, CDR2 SASEGT. For the CDR3, the DNA is TGTGCCAGCAGTGAAGCTCAGACAGGCTCCTACGAGCAGTACTTC. Its protein product is CASSEAQTGSYEQYF.

By its share, this clone is medium-sized. The chain carries TRBV4-2 and TRBJ2-3; TRBD2 agrees at 12 bases. The CDR3 length is 15 residues. The germline V gene encodes CDR1 LGHNA and CDR2 YNFKEQ. Trimming cost V 1 base and J 4 bases; bases outside gene matches: 0. In DNA, the CDR3 is TGTGCCAGCAGCCAAGGACTAGCGGGAGCAGATACGCAGTATTTT. The encoded protein is CASSQGLAGADTQYF.

The V gene is TRBV2, the J gene TRBJ2-3; TRBD1 matches at 7 bases. The CDR3 totals 15 residues. The germline gives CDR1 SNHLY, CDR2 FYNNEI. J lost 0 bases, V lost 5 bases, and 5 bases had no gene match. For the CDR3, the DNA is TGTGCCAGCAGTACTCAGGGGGTTAGCACAGATACGCAGTATTTT. Amino acids: CASSTQGVSTDTQYF. The entire variable domain, with the rest obtained from reference TRBV2 and TRBJ2-3, is as follows: EPEVTQTPSHQVTQMGQEVILRCVPISNHLYFYWYRQILGQKVEFLVSFYNNEISEKSEIFDDQFSVERPDGSNFTLKIRSTKLEDSAMYFCASSTQGVSTDTQYFGPGTRLTVL.

CDR3 nucleotide sequence: TGTGCCAGCAGCGACCCCGACACGACCCAGTACTTC. Protein: CASSDPDTTQYF. The rearrangement joins TRBV14 to TRBJ2-5; D unclear. Trimming removed 5 bases from V and 7 bases from J, with 11 bases in between. Germline values: CDR1 SGHDN, CDR2 FVKESK. The CDR3 loop spans 12 amino acids.

The V and J genes are TRBV4-1 and TRBJ2-7, with 10 bases identical to TRBD1. Germline V gene sequence: CDR1 MGHRA, CDR2 YSYEKL. V dropped 0 bases and J dropped 7; count of bases not matched to a gene: 3. The CDR3 totals 14 residues. The CDR3 nucleotides read TGCGCCAGCAGCCAAGAGGACAGGGGGTATGAGCAGTACTTC. Its translation is CASSQEDRGYEQYF.

The gene calls are TRBV6-5 and TRBJ2-7; D remains unclear. With 5 bases removed from V and 3 bases from J, the gap between germline ends came to 8 bases. Germline CDR1 reads MNHEY; CDR2 reads SVGAGI. The CDR3 contains 12 residues. The CDR3 reads CASSLRGYEQYF. The DNA for the CDR3 is TGTGCCAGCAGTCTCAGAGGCTACGAGCAGTACTTC.

The chain links TRBV11-1 to TRBJ2-7; 7 bases match TRBD2. The CDR3 runs to 13 residues. Germline V gives CDR1 SGHAT, CDR2 FQDESV (reference sequence). The trim removed 3 bases at V and 6 bases at J, leaving 5 bases unmatched. CDR3 residues: CASSFWAGAEQYF. CDR3 coding DNA: TGTGCCAGCAGCTTTTGGGCGGGAGCCGAGCAGTACTTC.

The chain employs TRBV5-1 and TRBJ1-2, with TRBD1 as a possible D gene (5 bases). The V end lost 0 bases, the J end lost 7 bases, and 10 bases lay between the germline ends. This CDR3 comprises 13 residues. The germline V gene has CDR1 SGHRS and CDR2 YFSETQ. The CDR3 region is CASSLDGGGGYTF. The CDR3 nucleotides are TGCGCCAGCAGCTTGGACGGGGGAGGTGGCTACACCTTC.

In the case of this clone: A junction boundary mismatches the germline segment, possibly from a read error. CDR3 in DNA: TGTGCCAGCAGTCCAAGAGGTAGCCATCAGCCCCAGCATTTT. Translation gives CASSPRGSHQPQHF. The chain is built from TRBV28 and TRBJ1-5; D gene ambiguous. The CDR3 contains 14 residues. CDR1 is MDHEN, CDR2 SYDVKM, per germline. Based on the CDR3 plus reference TRBV28 and TRBJ1-5, the full variable domain is DVKVTQSSRYLVKRTGEKVFLECVQDMDHENMFWYRQDPGLGLRLIYFSYDVKMKEKGDIPEGYSVSREKKERFSLILESASTNQTSMYLCASSPRGSHQPQHFGDGTRLSIL.

The chain links TRBV28 to TRBJ2-7; 16 bases are shared with TRBD2. CDR1 is MDHEN, CDR2 SYDVKM, per germline. The CDR3 runs 18 residues. With V trimmed by 1 base and J by 6 bases, 9 bases remained unmatched. Here the CDR3 DNA reads TGTGCCAGCAGTTTATCCCCTGGGACTAGCGGGAGGGCCCTCGAGCAGTACTTC. This translates into CASSLSPGTSGRALEQYF. Supplemented by reference TRBV28 and TRBJ2-7, the full variable domain reads DVKVTQSSRYLVKRTGEKVFLECVQDMDHENMFWYRQDPGLGLRLIYFSYDVKMKEKGDIPEGYSVSREKKERFSLILESASTNQTSMYLCASSLSPGTSGRALEQYFGPGTRLTVT.

The V gene is TRBV10-1, the J gene TRBJ2-3; D might be TRBD1 or TRBD2, each matching 5 bases. CDR3 size: 8 residues. Germline CDR1 WNHNN, CDR2 SYGVQD (reference sequence). The CDR3 DNA reads TGCCCAGAGGGGTCTGAGTATTTT. This sequence encodes CPEGSEYF.

This chain connects TRBV18 to TRBJ2-7; D is possibly TRBD1 (6 bases). The CDR3 consists of 12 residues. In germline, CDR1 is KGHSH, CDR2 LQKENI. Trimming pared 6 bases from V and 5 bases from J, leaving 11 bases between. The CDR3 protein is CASSAKGDEQYF. CDR3 nucleotide sequence: TGTGCCAGCTCTGCTAAGGGGGACGAGCAGTACTTC.

The chain has TRBV28 and TRBJ1-1, with 12 bases aligning to TRBD1. CDR1 is MDHEN and CDR2 is SYDVKM in the germline V gene. The CDR3 length is 16 residues. V was clipped by 5 bases and J by 4 bases; unmatched bases: 8. The CDR3 here is CASSKPGQGAITEAFF. The CDR3 DNA follows: TGTGCCAGCAGTAAGCCGGGACAGGGGGCCATCACTGAAGCTTTCTTT.

The chain has TRBV27 and TRBJ2-2, with no clear D. The CDR3 covers 17 residues. CDR1 and CDR2 from the germline V gene are MNHEY and SMNVEV (reference sequence). Trimming took 5 bases from V and 1 from J, leaving 17 bases between them. The DNA for the CDR3 is TGTGCCAGCAGTCTTTTTCGATGGGGAAAGAACACCGGGGAGCTGTTTTTT. Translating it yields CASSLFRWGKNTGELFF.

The J gene is TRBJ2-5, the V gene TRBV2, with D uncertain. The V end lost 5 bases, the J end lost 6 bases, and 19 bases lay between the germline ends. The CDR3 sequence is 15 residues long. Germline loops: CDR1 SNHLY, CDR2 FYNNEI. The CDR3, as DNA: TGTGCCAGCAGTCCCTACATAGGGTTCCAGCAGACCCAGTACTTC. Its protein product is CASSPYIGFQQTQYF. The full variable domain, rest sourced from reference TRBV2 and TRBJ2-5, is EPEVTQTPSHQVTQMGQEVILRCVPISNHLYFYWYRQILGQKVEFLVSFYNNEISEKSEIFDDQFSVERPDGSNFTLKIRSTKLEDSAMYFCASSPYIGFQQTQYFGPGTRLLVL.

The chain has TRBV6-4 and TRBJ2-3, with TRBD2 matching 8 bases. From germline, CDR1 is MRHNA and CDR2 SNTAGT. The CDR3 runs to 15 residues. The V segment lost 5 bases and the J segment 2 bases; nucleotides outside the gene matches: 6. Here the CDR3 reads CASSSGAGDTDTQYF. The CDR3 DNA reads as TGTGCCAGCAGTTCGGGAGCGGGAGACACAGATACGCAGTATTTT.

The V call is TRBV27, the J call TRBJ2-2; D may be TRBD2 (6 bases). Germline V gene sequence: CDR1 MNHEY, CDR2 SMNVEV (reference sequence). CDR3 length: 15 residues. V dropped 5 bases and J dropped 0 bases, with 10 bases sitting between them. CDR3 loop: CASSAGLTNTGELFF. The CDR3 region has the DNA TGTGCCAGCAGTGCGGGACTTACGAACACCGGGGAGCTGTTTTTT.

The rearrangement links TRBV30 to TRBJ2-3, with 11 bases identical to TRBD2. This CDR3 is built from 15 residues. Germline CDR1 GTSNPN, CDR2 SVGIG (reference sequence). V lost 4 bases and J lost 3; bases outside the gene matches: 6. The CDR3 sequence is CAWNGASGGTDTQYF. For the CDR3, the DNA is TGTGCCTGGAATGGGGCTAGCGGGGGGACAGATACGCAGTATTTT.